Listed here are 14 T cell receptor beta chains from one sample, sequenced in a study of neurological immune-mediated disorders. Each CDR3 protein gets one entry after TCRdb re-called the 5' RACE reads with MiXCR. The sample contains about 41,000 distinct CDR3 sequences, more than 14% of which appear only once. The sequenced sample was CD4+ T cells from blood. These receptor sequences come from an older woman with HTLV-1-associated myelopathy (HAM/TSP).

This clonotype was counted many times. The CDR3 DNA reads as TGCAGCGTTGAATATGGGGGACAAGAGACCCAGTACTTC. Translated: CSVEYGGQETQYF. The rearrangement joins TRBV29-1 to TRBJ2-5; D tentatively reads TRBD1 or TRBD2 (5 bases each). The V end was cut by 2 bases, the J end by 2 bases, with 9 bases between. The length of the CDR3 is 13 residues. Germline CDR1 and CDR2: SQVTM and ANQGSEA.

The sample holds many counts of this clonotype. The J gene is TRBJ2-6, the V gene TRBV7-3; 9 bases are a match to TRBD1. This CDR3 is 17 amino acids long. With V trimmed by 5 bases and J by 0 bases, 5 bases remained unmatched. Per the germline V gene, CDR1 is SGHTA and CDR2 is FQGTGA. The CDR3 DNA sequence: TGTGCCAGCAGCCGTGACAGGGGGAACTCTGGGGCCAACGTCCTGACTTTC. It translates to CASSRDRGNSGANVLTF.

Ten or more counts support this clonotype. The rearrangement uses TRBV4-1 and TRBJ1-2, with D possibly matching TRBD1 (5 bases). The CDR3 has 15 residues. Germline CDR1 MGHRA, CDR2 YSYEKL. Trimming pared 0 bases from V and 1 base from J, leaving 9 bases between. CDR3 coding DNA: TGCGCCAGCAGCCAAGACAGGGCCCATAACTATGGCTACACCTTC. Amino acids: CASSQDRAHNYGYTF.

The table lists this clonotype with many counts. This chain links TRBV27 with TRBJ1-6; D is unresolved. CDR1 is MNHEY and CDR2 is SMNVEV in the germline V gene (reference sequence). The CDR3 runs to 14 residues. V was trimmed by 2 bases and J by 13 bases, leaving 15 bases between them. The CDR3 region is CASSLRPNYTPLHF. CDR3 DNA: TGTGCCAGCAGTTTACGGCCAAACTATACCCCCCTCCACTTT.

This clonotype was picked up many times. The chain has TRBV18 and TRBJ1-2; D not resolved. Looked up from germline, CDR1 is KGHSH and CDR2 is LQKENI. The CDR3 loop spans 13 amino acids. V was cut by 3 bases and J by 4 bases, with 9 bases left in between. Here the CDR3 DNA reads TGTGCCAGCTCACCTTCAGCACGCTATGGCTACACCTTC. It encodes CASSPSARYGYTF.

This clonotype was detected many times. This chain joins TRBV3-1 and TRBJ2-6, with D perhaps TRBD1 or TRBD2 (6 bases each). The CDR3 extends over 18 amino acids. Germline V gene data show CDR1 as LGHDT and CDR2 as YNNKEL (reference sequence). Between the trimmed V and J ends, which lost 4 bases and 0 bases, there was a span of 16 bases. This chain's CDR3 is CASSPLTGANSGANVLTF. CDR3 coding DNA: TGTGCCAGCAGCCCCCTTACGGGGGCTAACTCTGGGGCCAACGTCCTGACTTTC.

The chain is built from TRBV3-1 and TRBJ1-5; D perhaps matches TRBD1 (5 bases). Germline loops: CDR1 LGHDT, CDR2 YNNKEL (reference sequence). The CDR3 runs to 14 residues. Trimming stripped 1 base from V and 1 base from J, with 5 bases between. For the CDR3, the DNA is TGTGCCAGCAGCCAAGGGGACAGCAATCAGCCCCAGCATTTT. Its protein is CASSQGDSNQPQHF.

This clonotype was counted ten times or more. This sequence joins TRBV5-1 and TRBJ2-4, with TRBD1 matching 8 bases. The CDR3 has 14 residues. Germline lookup yields CDR1 SGHRS and CDR2 YFSETQ. The trim removed 4 bases at V and 6 bases at J, leaving 6 bases unmatched. The CDR3 nucleotides are TGCGCCAGCAGCCCAGGACAGGGATTAAACATTCAGTACTTC. Encoded protein: CASSPGQGLNIQYF.

As for this clonotype: Mismatch with germline at one junction end may stem from a read error. The chain's CDR3 is CSSSSYPGTGGSGANVLTF. The CDR3 DNA sequence: TGTTCCAGCAGTTCCTATCCCGGGACAGGGGGCTCTGGGGCCAACGTCCTGACTTTC. The chain has TRBV5-1 and TRBJ2-6; 11 nucleotides line up with TRBD1. The CDR3 has 19 amino acids. The germline CDR1 and CDR2 sequences are SGHRS and YFSETQ.

This clonotype has ten or more counts. The chain links TRBV25-1 to TRBJ1-1; D remains ambiguous. Germline-derived CDR1 and CDR2 are MGHDK and SYGVNS. Trimming pared 2 bases from V and 5 bases from J, leaving 15 bases between. The CDR3 consists of 15 residues. CDR3 amino acids: CASSEDGRGLTEAFF. CDR3 coding DNA: TGTGCCAGCAGTGAAGACGGCAGAGGGTTAACTGAAGCTTTCTTT.

The rearrangement uses TRBV6-6 and TRBJ2-7; the D is unclear. The V gene's germline CDR1 is MNHNY and CDR2 SVGAGI (reference sequence). With 7 bases removed from V and 6 bases from J, the gap between germline ends came to 19 bases. This CDR3 spans 14 amino acids. The CDR3 bases are TGTGCCAGCACTGATACGGGTCCCCTTATCGAGCAGTACTTC. This sequence encodes CASTDTGPLIEQYF.

This clonotype was found many times. The CDR3 here is CASSLGLGQLNYGYTF. The DNA of the CDR3 is TGTGCCAGCAGCTTAGGCCTGGGACAGCTTAACTATGGCTACACCTTC. J is TRBJ1-2 and V is TRBV7-9, with TRBD1 matching over 7 bases. Trimming took 1 base from V and 1 from J; bases not matched to a gene: 6. This CDR3 has 16 residues. In germline, CDR1 is SEHNR, CDR2 FQNEAQ (reference sequence).

This clonotype was counted ten times or more. This chain uses TRBV7-2 with TRBJ1-1, with 7 bases identical to TRBD1. This CDR3 has 13 amino acids. V shed 5 bases and J 11 bases; nucleotides not matched to a gene: 11. Germline CDR1 reads SGHTA; CDR2 reads FQGNSA. The CDR3 nucleotides read TGTGCCAGCAGCGTTGACAGGGACCAGCGGGCTTTCTTT. Translating gives CASSVDRDQRAFF.

This clonotype came up many times. The rearrangement joins TRBV5-1 to TRBJ2-1; TRBD1 agrees at 9 bases. CDR1 is SGHRS and CDR2 is YFSETQ in the germline V gene. This CDR3 has 15 amino acids. The J segment lost 9 bases and the V segment lost 4 bases, leaving 11 bases of the junction unmatched. CDR3 residues: CASSLNRGQDGEQFF. In DNA form, the CDR3 reads TGCGCCAGCAGCCTCAACAGGGGGCAAGACGGTGAGCAGTTCTTC.